The clone carrying this TCR beta chain was observed a few times. The PCR used 60 Vbeta and 13 Jbeta primers. Some clones are missing from TCRdb's copy, which holds only in-frame ones; the method was immunoSEQ multiplex PCR. The sample carries approximately 300,000 clones, around four fifths recorded once. The data derive from a study of cytomegalovirus exposure and HLA in healthy donors. Germline CDR1 reads MNHEY; CDR2 reads SVGAGI. Trimming pared 2 bases from V and 9 bases from J, leaving 8 bases between. The CDR3 spans 11 residues. The V and J genes are TRBV6-5 and TRBJ2-7; tentative D call: TRBD2 (6 bases). Material for sequencing was PBMCs. This TCR was sampled from a woman aged 40 to 50 in good health and CMV-seropositive. CDR3: CASSYGGRQYF. CDR3 coding DNA: TGTGCCAGCAGTTACGGGGGGAGGCAGTACTTC.